Below, 4 T cell receptor beta chains from the same sample are listed, as sequenced in a study of control samples from healthy donors and cancer patients. Assay used: immunoSEQ multiplex PCR; TCRdb lists only in-frame clones, some missing. Of about 140,000 clones listed, around 90% are singletons. The sample was blood. These receptors all stem from a man between 18 and 29 years old in good health.

The chain links TRBV4-1 to TRBJ1-4; no clear D gene. The germline V and J ends were trimmed by 4 bases and 1 base, with 10 bases remaining between them. Germline V gene sequence: CDR1 MGHRA, CDR2 YSYEKL. The CDR3 loop spans 15 amino acids. CDR3 bases: TGCGCCAGCAGCCGACTGAAGGAAACTAATGAAAAACTGTTTTTT. It yields the protein CASSRLKETNEKLFF.

The V call is TRBV9, the J call TRBJ2-7; the D gene is possibly TRBD2 (5 bases). V lost 0 bases and J 4 bases, leaving 8 bases between the germline ends. CDR3 length: 13 residues. Looked up from germline, CDR1 is SGDLS and CDR2 is YYNGEE. The CDR3 nucleotides read TGTGCCAGCAGCGTAGACCGGGGTTACGAGCAGTACTTC. Encoded protein: CASSVDRGYEQYF.

The CDR3, as DNA: TGTGCCAGCAGCTTAGGGGGTAACACCGGGGAGCTGTTTTTT. Protein product: CASSLGGNTGELFF. The V and J genes are TRBV7-9 and TRBJ2-2; D gene ambiguous. V was cut by 1 base and J by 2 bases, with 5 bases left in between. The CDR3 extends over 14 amino acids. CDR1 is SEHNR, CDR2 FQNEAQ, per germline (reference sequence).

This chain connects TRBV7-9 to TRBJ1-6, with D tentatively TRBD1 (5 bases). The CDR3 extends over 15 amino acids. Trimming removed 2 bases at V and 6 bases at J, with 11 bases between. Looked up from germline, CDR1 is SEHNR and CDR2 is FQNEAQ (reference sequence). In nucleotides, the CDR3 is TGTGCCAGCAGCTTAATGACAGCCTCTAATTCACCCCTCCACTTT. Its translation is CASSLMTASNSPLHF.